A selection of T cell receptor beta chains follows, all from one sample in a study of control samples from healthy donors and cancer patients. TCRdb's copy holds only in-frame clones and misses some; the assay was immunoSEQ multiplex PCR. There are 130,000 or so clones in the sample; roughly 90% occur only once, and around 6.9% lies in the top ten. The sample comprised PBMCs. All receptors derive from a man aged 45 to 65 with head and neck cancer. The CDR3 runs from the conserved cysteine through the conserved F or W. A D gene is named only where the DNA matches it firmly. Size is stated for part of the rows, as once, few or many counts, or as a class when the clone is expanded.

V,D,J,size,CDR3,DNA
TRBV18,.,TRBJ2-1,.,CASSSHEGDEQFF,TGTGCCAGCTCATCCCACGAGGGCGATGAGCAGTTCTTC
TRBV29-1,.,TRBJ2-5,.,CSVLLDWETQYF,TGCAGCGTTCTTCTCGATTGGGAGACCCAGTACTTC
TRBV28,TRBD1,TRBJ1-4,.,CASTMGQTNEKLFF,TGTGCCAGCACCATGGGACAGACTAATGAAAAACTGTTTTTT
TRBV28,.,TRBJ2-1,.,CASNLGPAGYNEQFF,TGTGCCAGCAACTTGGGCCCGGCAGGGTACAATGAGCAGTTCTTC
TRBV9,TRBD1,TRBJ1-1,.,CASSAPGTGGALMNTEAFF,TGTGCCAGCAGCGCCCCCGGGACAGGGGGCGCATTAATGAACACTGAAGCTTTCTTT
TRBV24-1,.,TRBJ2-3,.,CATSDWQGDTQYF,TGTGCCACCAGTGATTGGCAGGGGGATACGCAGTATTTT
TRBV6-6,.,TRBJ1-5,.,CASSYSGVNQPQHF,TGTGCCAGCAGTTACTCGGGGGTCAATCAGCCCCAGCATTTT
TRBV27,.,TRBJ2-7,.,CASSFSGKGAYEQYF,TGTGCCAGCAGTTTTTCCGGGAAAGGGGCCTACGAGCAGTACTTC
TRBV7-2,TRBD2,TRBJ2-5,once,CASSSQAGIEETQYF,TGTGCCAGCAGCTCCCAAGCGGGAATTGAGGAGACCCAGTACTTC
TRBV18,.,TRBJ2-5,.,CASSPGDRTTQYF,TGTGCCAGCTCACCAGGGGACCGTACCACCCAGTACTTC
TRBV14,TRBD2,TRBJ2-1,.,CASSREGLAVYNEQFF,TGTGCCAGCAGCCGGGAGGGACTAGCGGTATACAATGAGCAGTTCTTC
TRBV9,.,TRBJ2-7,.,CASSRTQLGIPYEQYF,TGTGCCAGCAGCCGGACACAACTCGGGATTCCCTACGAGCAGTACTTC
TRBV7-9,TRBD1,TRBJ1-2,.,CASNQTRQGYGYTF,TGTGCCAGCAACCAGACCCGACAGGGCTATGGCTACACCTTC
TRBV24-1,.,TRBJ1-1,once,CATSDLQRKPRIMNTEAFF,TGTGCCACCAGTGATTTGCAACGGAAGCCCAGGATTATGAACACTGAAGCTTTCTTT
TRBV27,TRBD1,TRBJ1-2,.,CASSGTGGYGYTF,TGTGCCAGCAGTGGGACAGGGGGCTATGGCTACACCTTC
TRBV7-9,.,TRBJ2-5,.,CASSLASQQTQYF,TGTGCCAGCAGCTTAGCAAGCCAACAGACCCAGTACTTC
TRBV6-6,.,TRBJ1-4,.,CASTFGVSETNEKLFF,TGTGCCAGCACCTTCGGGGTTTCAGAAACTAATGAAAAACTGTTTTTT
TRBV21-1,.,TRBJ2-4,.,CASNNRRAKNIQYF,TGTGCCAGCAACAATAGGAGGGCCAAAAACATTCAGTACTTC
TRBV11-1,.,TRBJ1-1,few,CASSRTAGNTEAFF,TGTGCCAGCAGCAGGACGGCTGGAAACACTGAAGCTTTCTTT
TRBV10-1,TRBD1,TRBJ1-3,.,CASSEAPRTGSGNTIYF,TGCGCCAGCAGTGAGGCCCCTCGGACAGGGTCTGGAAACACCATATATTTT